The TCR beta chain described here comes from a study of regulatory T cells in long-lasting Graves disease. Per the germline V gene, CDR1 is MNHEY and CDR2 is SVGAGI. The CDR3 consists of 16 residues. Notes on this clonotype: The germline gene is not matched at one end of the junction; a read error may be the cause.

Investigators prepared the TCR beta libraries by applying iRepertoire HTBI primers and Arm-PCR of CDR3 regions. MiXCR, applied by TCRdb to the multiplex PCR reads, yields one record per CDR3 protein. The sample has hundreds of thousands of distinct CDR3 sequences, about 12% seen once. The time point here: newly diagnosed GD, antithyroid drugs for less than 3 months. From RNA extracted from PBMCs, the TCR library was made. This same sample was also part of a study on T cells in Graves' hyperthyroidism and ophthalmopathy. That paper states: Expanded thyroid clonotypes (above 0.001) were mostly also found in blood.

The sample here was peripheral blood mononuclear cells (PBMCs), taken at new diagnosis, from a patient treated with antithyroid drugs. This receptor was identified in a woman aged 25 to 39 with Graves disease. The J gene is TRBJ1-4, the V gene TRBV6-5; D is perhaps TRBD1 (6 bases). CDR3 residues: CASSYSTGTTNEKLFF. The DNA of the CDR3 is TGTGCCAGCAGTTACTCGACGGGGACAACGAATGAAAAACTGTTTTTT.